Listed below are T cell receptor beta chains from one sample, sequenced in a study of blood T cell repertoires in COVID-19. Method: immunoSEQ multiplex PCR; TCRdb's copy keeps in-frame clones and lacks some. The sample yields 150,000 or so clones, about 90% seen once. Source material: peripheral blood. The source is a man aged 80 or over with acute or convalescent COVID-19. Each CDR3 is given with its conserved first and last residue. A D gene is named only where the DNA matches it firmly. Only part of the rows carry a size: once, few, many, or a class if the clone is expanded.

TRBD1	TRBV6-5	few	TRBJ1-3	CASSQGQDNGNTIYF	TGTGCCAGCAGCCAGGGACAGGACAATGGAAACACCATATATTTT
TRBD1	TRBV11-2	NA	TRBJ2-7	CASSLSGGPSYEQYF	TGTGCCAGCAGCCTATCAGGGGGACCCTCCTACGAGCAGTACTTC
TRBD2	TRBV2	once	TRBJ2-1	CASSALKTSGRGNEQFF	TGTGCCAGCAGTGCACTGAAGACTAGCGGGAGGGGAAATGAGCAGTTCTTC
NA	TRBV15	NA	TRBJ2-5	CATSELQGYQETQYF	TGTGCCACCAGCGAATTACAGGGATACCAAGAGACCCAGTACTTC
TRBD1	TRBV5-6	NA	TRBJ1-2	CASSLPGTGIYGYTF	TGTGCCAGCAGCTTACCCGGGACAGGCATCTATGGCTACACCTTC
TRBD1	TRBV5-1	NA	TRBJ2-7	CASSPMTTGSYEQYF	TGCGCCAGCAGCCCTATGACGACAGGGTCCTACGAGCAGTACTTC
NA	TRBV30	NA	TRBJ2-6	CAWSADNSGANVLTF	TGTGCCTGGAGTGCCGACAACTCTGGGGCCAACGTCCTGACTTTC
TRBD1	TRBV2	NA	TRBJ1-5	CASTRDRADQPQHF	TGTGCCAGCACCCGCGACAGGGCGGATCAGCCCCAGCATTTT
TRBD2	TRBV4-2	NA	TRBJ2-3	CASSQDHTSGRPTSTDTQYF	TGTGCCAGCAGCCAAGATCACACTAGCGGGAGACCAACTAGCACAGATACGCAGTATTTT
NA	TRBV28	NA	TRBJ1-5	CASSGIGVRDQPQHF	TGTGCCAGCAGTGGAATCGGGGTGAGGGATCAGCCCCAGCATTTT
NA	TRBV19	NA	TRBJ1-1	CASSRQFRTEAFF	TGTGCCAGTAGTAGGCAGTTTCGCACTGAAGCTTTCTTT
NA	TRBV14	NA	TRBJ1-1	CASRSTVGGTEAFF	TGTGCCAGCCGCTCTACCGTCGGCGGCACTGAAGCTTTCTTT
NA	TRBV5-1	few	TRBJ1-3	CASSKETASGNTIYF	TGCGCCAGCAGCAAGGAGACAGCCTCTGGAAACACCATATATTTT
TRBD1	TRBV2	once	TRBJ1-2	CASSLSTGGNYGYTF	TGTGCCAGCAGTCTTAGTACAGGGGGGAACTATGGCTACACCTTC
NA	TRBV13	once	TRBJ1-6	CASSLTRVRSYNSPLHF	TGTGCCAGCAGCTTAACGAGGGTACGATCCTATAATTCACCCCTCCACTTT
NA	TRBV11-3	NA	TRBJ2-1	CASSTRIGGSYNEQFF	TGTGCCAGCAGCACTCGGATCGGGGGCTCCTACAATGAGCAGTTCTTC
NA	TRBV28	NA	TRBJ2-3	CASSLRQGKDTQYF	TGTGCCAGCAGTTTAAGGCAGGGCAAAGATACGCAGTATTTT
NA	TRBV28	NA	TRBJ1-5	CASRLGTGYQPQHF	TGTGCCAGCAGGTTAGGCACAGGTTATCAGCCCCAGCATTTT
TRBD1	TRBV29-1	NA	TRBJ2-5	CSVDWTGQETQYF	TGCAGCGTCGATTGGACAGGCCAAGAGACCCAGTACTTC
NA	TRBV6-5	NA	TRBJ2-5	CASRPGTPEETQYF	TGTGCCAGCAGGCCCGGGACTCCCGAAGAGACCCAGTACTTC
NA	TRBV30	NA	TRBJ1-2	CAWSGGGGGYGYTF	TGTGCCTGGAGTGGAGGTGGGGGCGGCTATGGCTACACCTTC
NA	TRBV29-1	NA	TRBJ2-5	CSVEVAAETQYF	TGCAGCGTTGAGGTAGCGGCGGAGACCCAGTACTTC
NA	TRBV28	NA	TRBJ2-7	CASSGSETLSYEQYF	TGTGCCAGCAGTGGTTCAGAAACCCTCTCCTACGAGCAGTACTTC
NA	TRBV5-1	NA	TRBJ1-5	CASSLDWAQPQHF	TGCGCCAGCAGCTTGGACTGGGCCCAGCCCCAGCATTTT
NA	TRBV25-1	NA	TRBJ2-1	CASSRNEQFF	TGTGCCAGCAGTCGTAATGAGCAGTTCTTC
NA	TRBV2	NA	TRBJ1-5	CASSIGRGNQPQHF	TGTGCCAGCAGTATCGGACGGGGGAATCAGCCCCAGCATTTT
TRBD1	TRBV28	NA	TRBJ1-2	CASSQHLSRDRGPVGGYTF	TGTGCCAGCAGTCAACACTTGTCCCGGGACAGGGGCCCGGTCGGGGGCTACACCTTC
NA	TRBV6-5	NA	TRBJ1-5	CASSYSAGSNQPQHF	TGTGCCAGCAGTTACTCGGCGGGTTCGAATCAGCCCCAGCATTTT
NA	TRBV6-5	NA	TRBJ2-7	CASRAGEGGIYEQYF	TGTGCCAGCAGGGCGGGGGAGGGGGGTATCTACGAGCAGTACTTC
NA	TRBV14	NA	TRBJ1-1	CASSQDVGGVWTEAFF	TGTGCCAGCAGCCAAGATGTAGGAGGGGTTTGGACTGAAGCTTTCTTT
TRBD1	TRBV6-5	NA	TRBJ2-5	CASIKTGSETQYF	TGTGCCAGCATAAAGACAGGGTCAGAGACCCAGTACTTC
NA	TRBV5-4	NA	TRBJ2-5	CASSSNRRQETQYF	TGTGCCAGCAGCTCTAACAGGCGCCAAGAGACCCAGTACTTC
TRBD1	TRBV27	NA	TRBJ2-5	CASSRGTGRQETQYF	TGTGCCAGCAGTCGGGGGACAGGCAGGCAAGAGACCCAGTACTTC
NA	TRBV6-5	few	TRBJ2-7	CAIGGTALSYEQYF	TGTGCCATCGGAGGGACAGCGCTTTCCTACGAGCAGTACTTC
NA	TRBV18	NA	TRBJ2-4	CASSPWMGPAKNIQYF	TGTGCCAGCTCACCATGGATGGGGCCTGCCAAAAACATTCAGTACTTC
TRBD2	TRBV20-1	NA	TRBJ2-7	CSASGPGGSSYEQYF	TGCAGTGCGAGTGGGCCGGGGGGGAGCTCCTACGAGCAGTACTTC
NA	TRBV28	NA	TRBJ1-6	CASSLGRGSNSPLHF	TGTGCCAGCAGTTTAGGACGGGGGAGTAATTCACCCCTCCACTTT
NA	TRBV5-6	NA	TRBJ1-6	CASSRGRGLSPLHF	TGTGCCAGCAGTCGTGGCAGGGGCCTCTCACCCCTCCACTTT
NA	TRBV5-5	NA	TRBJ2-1	CASSLTVTQNEQFF	TGTGCCAGCAGCTTGACTGTAACTCAAAATGAGCAGTTCTTC
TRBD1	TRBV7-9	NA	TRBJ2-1	CASSLGQAYNEQFF	TGTGCCAGCAGCCTGGGACAGGCCTACAATGAGCAGTTCTTC
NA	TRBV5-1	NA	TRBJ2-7	CASSLPGTYEQYF	TGCGCCAGCAGCTTGCCCGGGACCTACGAGCAGTACTTC
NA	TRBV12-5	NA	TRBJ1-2	CASGLSRQVYGYTF	TGTGCTAGTGGTTTGAGTCGACAGGTCTATGGCTACACCTTC
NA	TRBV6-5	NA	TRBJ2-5	CASTVGGGETQYF	TGTGCCAGTACGGTCGGGGGAGGTGAGACCCAGTACTTC
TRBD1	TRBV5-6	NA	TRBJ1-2	CASSLRDRSGGYTF	TGTGCCAGCAGCTTGCGGGACAGGAGCGGCGGCTACACCTTC
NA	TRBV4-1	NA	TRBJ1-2	CASSQGGVLNYGYTF	TGCGCCAGCAGCCAAGGGGGGGTTCTAAACTATGGCTACACCTTC
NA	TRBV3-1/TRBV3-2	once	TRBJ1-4	CASSLTQGHLFF	TGTGCCAGCAGCCTTACACAGGGTCACCTGTTTTTT
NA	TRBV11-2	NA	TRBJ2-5	CASSFNRGRETQYF	TGTGCCAGCAGCTTTAATAGGGGCCGAGAGACCCAGTACTTC
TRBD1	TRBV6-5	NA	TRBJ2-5	CASSLSGGRETQYF	TGTGCCAGCAGCTTATCAGGGGGCCGGGAGACCCAGTACTTC
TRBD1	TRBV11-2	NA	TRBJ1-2	CASSFDPQGEVGGYTF	TGTGCCAGCAGCTTTGACCCCCAGGGGGAAGTGGGTGGCTACACCTTC
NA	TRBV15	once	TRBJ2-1	CATSRDFGPNEQFF	TGTGCCACCAGCAGAGATTTTGGGCCTAATGAGCAGTTCTTC
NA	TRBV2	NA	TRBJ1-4	CASIFEAKLFF	TGTGCCAGCATTTTCGAGGCGAAACTGTTTTTT
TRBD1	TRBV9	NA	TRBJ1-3	CASSRTGTPGDTIYF	TGTGCCAGCAGCCGGACAGGGACCCCTGGAGACACCATATATTTT
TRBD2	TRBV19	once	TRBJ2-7	CASSGRVHEQYF	TGTGCCAGTAGTGGGAGGGTCCACGAGCAGTACTTC
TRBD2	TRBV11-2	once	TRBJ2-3	CASSLVPSGRYLAQYF	TGTGCCAGCAGCTTAGTGCCTAGCGGGAGGTATCTGGCGCAGTATTTT
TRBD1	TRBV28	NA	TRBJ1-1	CASNTGGAGFTEAFF	TGTGCCAGCAATACAGGGGGCGCGGGTTTCACTGAAGCTTTCTTT
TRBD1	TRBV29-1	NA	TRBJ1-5	CSLSNRGEDQPQHF	TGCAGCCTTTCAAACAGGGGAGAGGATCAGCCCCAGCATTTT
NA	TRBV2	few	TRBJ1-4	CASSEKGWTVRNEKLFF	TGTGCCAGCAGTGAAAAAGGCTGGACAGTCCGCAATGAAAAACTGTTTTTT
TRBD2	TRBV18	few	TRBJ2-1	CASSPYSAGGPHEQFF	TGTGCCAGCTCACCCTACTCGGCGGGGGGGCCCCATGAGCAGTTCTTC
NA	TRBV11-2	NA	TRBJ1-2	CASSLSTVNYGYTF	TGTGCCAGCAGCTTGTCGACAGTTAACTATGGCTACACCTTC